These 10 T cell receptor beta chains came from one sample sequenced in a study of blood T cell repertoires in COVID-19. The protocol was immunoSEQ multiplex PCR, while the TCRdb copy is restricted to in-frame clones and leaves out a portion. Of about 150,000 clones in the sample, around four fifths are singletons; the top ten hold approximately 3%. Sequencing input: PBMCs or T cells enriched from blood (not recorded which). The receptors were gathered from a woman between 45 and 60 years old with acute COVID-19.

The chain has TRBV14 and TRBJ2-2; the match to TRBD2 covers 13 bases. Unmatched junction bases numbered 5, after V lost 3 bases and J lost 7 bases. This CDR3 has 16 residues. Germline V gene sequence: CDR1 SGHDN, CDR2 FVKESK. The CDR3 bases are TGTGCCAGCAGCCACACTAGCGGGAGGGCCTTCGGGGAGCTGTTTTTT. The encoded protein is CASSHTSGRAFGELFF. The full variable domain, with the rest looked up from reference TRBV14 and TRBJ2-2, is EAGVTQFPSHSVIEKGQTVTLRCDPISGHDNLYWYRRVMGKEIKFLLHFVKESKQDESGMPNNRFLAERTGGTYSTLKVQPAELEDSGVYFCASSHTSGRAFGELFFGEGSRLTVL.

The chain combines TRBV18 with TRBJ2-7; maybe TRBD1 (6 bases). Per germline, CDR1 KGHSH and CDR2 LQKENI. Deletions cut 1 base from V and 5 bases from J, with 12 bases between. The length of the CDR3 is 14 residues. This CDR3 is CASSPRRDTDEQYF. CDR3 coding DNA: TGTGCCAGCTCACCACGACGGGACACAGACGAGCAGTACTTC.

CDR3 sequence: CASIIMPGTGVETQYF. Here the CDR3 DNA reads TGCGCCAGCATCATTATGCCGGGGACAGGGGTAGAGACCCAGTACTTC. The V call is TRBV5-1, the J call TRBJ2-5; 10 bases are shared with TRBD1. Germline V gene lookup returns CDR1 SGHRS and CDR2 YFSETQ. The CDR3 has 16 residues. The trim removed 6 bases at V and 4 bases at J, leaving 12 bases unmatched.

This chain uses TRBV7-2 with TRBJ1-5; D uncertain. Between the trimmed V and J ends, which lost 2 bases and 2 bases, there was a span of 4 bases. CDR3 length: 13 residues. Germline V gene data show CDR1 as SGHTA and CDR2 as FQGNSA. The CDR3 DNA is TGTGCCAGCAGCTTACAGGGCAATCAGCCCCAGCATTTT. Translating gives CASSLQGNQPQHF.

The chain employs TRBV19 and TRBJ1-5; TRBD1 is a possible D gene (5 bases). Trimming cost V 4 bases and J 3 bases, with 7 bases left between them. The length of the CDR3 is 13 residues. The germline CDR1 and CDR2 sequences are LNHDA and SQIVND (reference sequence). The CDR3 DNA reads as TGTGCCAGTAGTAAGGGGAACAATCAGCCCCAGCATTTT. Its protein is CASSKGNNQPQHF.

The chain has TRBV20-1 and TRBJ2-5; 7 bases fit TRBD2. Germline lookup yields CDR1 DFQATT and CDR2 SNEGSKA (reference sequence). The CDR3 sequence is 11 residues long. DNA of the CDR3: TGCAGCAAGCGGGACGGAGAGACCCAGTACTTC. The encoded protein is CSKRDGETQYF.

The V gene is TRBV4-2, the J gene TRBJ1-5, with D possibly TRBD1 on 5 matching bases. Germline V gene lookup returns CDR1 LGHNA and CDR2 YNFKEQ. V lost 0 bases to trimming and J lost 4 bases, with 10 bases between them. This CDR3 comprises 15 residues. In DNA form, the CDR3 reads TGTGCCAGCAGCCAAGATTACAGACAGAATCAGCCCCAGCATTTT. The encoded protein is CASSQDYRQNQPQHF.

The chain couples TRBV13 to TRBJ2-3, with TRBD2 identical over 7 bases. Germline loops: CDR1 PRHDT, CDR2 FYEKMQ (reference sequence). This CDR3 region has 18 residues. Germline trimming cut 4 bases from V and 0 bases from J; bases unmatched to any gene: 13. The CDR3 reads CASSSTAPSGGSTDTQYF. In DNA form, the CDR3 reads TGTGCCAGCAGCTCGACGGCCCCTAGCGGAGGCAGCACAGATACGCAGTATTTT.

V is TRBV4-2 and J is TRBJ2-7; TRBD2 agrees at 9 bases. The CDR3 spans 16 residues. V lost 0 bases and J lost 4; bases outside the gene matches: 7. CDR1 and CDR2 from the germline V gene are LGHNA and YNFKEQ. The CDR3 is CASSQDGSGRGYEQYF. The CDR3 nucleotides are TGTGCCAGCAGCCAAGATGGTAGCGGGAGAGGGTACGAGCAGTACTTC.

J is TRBJ1-5 and V is TRBV9, with 10 bases lining up with TRBD1. Trimming removed 4 bases from V and 6 bases from J; junction bases left unmatched: 4. The CDR3 runs 14 residues. The germline CDR1 and CDR2 sequences are SGDLS and YYNGEE. The CDR3: CASSSDRGRQPQHF. The CDR3 DNA is TGTGCCAGCAGCTCCGACAGGGGGCGTCAGCCCCAGCATTTT.